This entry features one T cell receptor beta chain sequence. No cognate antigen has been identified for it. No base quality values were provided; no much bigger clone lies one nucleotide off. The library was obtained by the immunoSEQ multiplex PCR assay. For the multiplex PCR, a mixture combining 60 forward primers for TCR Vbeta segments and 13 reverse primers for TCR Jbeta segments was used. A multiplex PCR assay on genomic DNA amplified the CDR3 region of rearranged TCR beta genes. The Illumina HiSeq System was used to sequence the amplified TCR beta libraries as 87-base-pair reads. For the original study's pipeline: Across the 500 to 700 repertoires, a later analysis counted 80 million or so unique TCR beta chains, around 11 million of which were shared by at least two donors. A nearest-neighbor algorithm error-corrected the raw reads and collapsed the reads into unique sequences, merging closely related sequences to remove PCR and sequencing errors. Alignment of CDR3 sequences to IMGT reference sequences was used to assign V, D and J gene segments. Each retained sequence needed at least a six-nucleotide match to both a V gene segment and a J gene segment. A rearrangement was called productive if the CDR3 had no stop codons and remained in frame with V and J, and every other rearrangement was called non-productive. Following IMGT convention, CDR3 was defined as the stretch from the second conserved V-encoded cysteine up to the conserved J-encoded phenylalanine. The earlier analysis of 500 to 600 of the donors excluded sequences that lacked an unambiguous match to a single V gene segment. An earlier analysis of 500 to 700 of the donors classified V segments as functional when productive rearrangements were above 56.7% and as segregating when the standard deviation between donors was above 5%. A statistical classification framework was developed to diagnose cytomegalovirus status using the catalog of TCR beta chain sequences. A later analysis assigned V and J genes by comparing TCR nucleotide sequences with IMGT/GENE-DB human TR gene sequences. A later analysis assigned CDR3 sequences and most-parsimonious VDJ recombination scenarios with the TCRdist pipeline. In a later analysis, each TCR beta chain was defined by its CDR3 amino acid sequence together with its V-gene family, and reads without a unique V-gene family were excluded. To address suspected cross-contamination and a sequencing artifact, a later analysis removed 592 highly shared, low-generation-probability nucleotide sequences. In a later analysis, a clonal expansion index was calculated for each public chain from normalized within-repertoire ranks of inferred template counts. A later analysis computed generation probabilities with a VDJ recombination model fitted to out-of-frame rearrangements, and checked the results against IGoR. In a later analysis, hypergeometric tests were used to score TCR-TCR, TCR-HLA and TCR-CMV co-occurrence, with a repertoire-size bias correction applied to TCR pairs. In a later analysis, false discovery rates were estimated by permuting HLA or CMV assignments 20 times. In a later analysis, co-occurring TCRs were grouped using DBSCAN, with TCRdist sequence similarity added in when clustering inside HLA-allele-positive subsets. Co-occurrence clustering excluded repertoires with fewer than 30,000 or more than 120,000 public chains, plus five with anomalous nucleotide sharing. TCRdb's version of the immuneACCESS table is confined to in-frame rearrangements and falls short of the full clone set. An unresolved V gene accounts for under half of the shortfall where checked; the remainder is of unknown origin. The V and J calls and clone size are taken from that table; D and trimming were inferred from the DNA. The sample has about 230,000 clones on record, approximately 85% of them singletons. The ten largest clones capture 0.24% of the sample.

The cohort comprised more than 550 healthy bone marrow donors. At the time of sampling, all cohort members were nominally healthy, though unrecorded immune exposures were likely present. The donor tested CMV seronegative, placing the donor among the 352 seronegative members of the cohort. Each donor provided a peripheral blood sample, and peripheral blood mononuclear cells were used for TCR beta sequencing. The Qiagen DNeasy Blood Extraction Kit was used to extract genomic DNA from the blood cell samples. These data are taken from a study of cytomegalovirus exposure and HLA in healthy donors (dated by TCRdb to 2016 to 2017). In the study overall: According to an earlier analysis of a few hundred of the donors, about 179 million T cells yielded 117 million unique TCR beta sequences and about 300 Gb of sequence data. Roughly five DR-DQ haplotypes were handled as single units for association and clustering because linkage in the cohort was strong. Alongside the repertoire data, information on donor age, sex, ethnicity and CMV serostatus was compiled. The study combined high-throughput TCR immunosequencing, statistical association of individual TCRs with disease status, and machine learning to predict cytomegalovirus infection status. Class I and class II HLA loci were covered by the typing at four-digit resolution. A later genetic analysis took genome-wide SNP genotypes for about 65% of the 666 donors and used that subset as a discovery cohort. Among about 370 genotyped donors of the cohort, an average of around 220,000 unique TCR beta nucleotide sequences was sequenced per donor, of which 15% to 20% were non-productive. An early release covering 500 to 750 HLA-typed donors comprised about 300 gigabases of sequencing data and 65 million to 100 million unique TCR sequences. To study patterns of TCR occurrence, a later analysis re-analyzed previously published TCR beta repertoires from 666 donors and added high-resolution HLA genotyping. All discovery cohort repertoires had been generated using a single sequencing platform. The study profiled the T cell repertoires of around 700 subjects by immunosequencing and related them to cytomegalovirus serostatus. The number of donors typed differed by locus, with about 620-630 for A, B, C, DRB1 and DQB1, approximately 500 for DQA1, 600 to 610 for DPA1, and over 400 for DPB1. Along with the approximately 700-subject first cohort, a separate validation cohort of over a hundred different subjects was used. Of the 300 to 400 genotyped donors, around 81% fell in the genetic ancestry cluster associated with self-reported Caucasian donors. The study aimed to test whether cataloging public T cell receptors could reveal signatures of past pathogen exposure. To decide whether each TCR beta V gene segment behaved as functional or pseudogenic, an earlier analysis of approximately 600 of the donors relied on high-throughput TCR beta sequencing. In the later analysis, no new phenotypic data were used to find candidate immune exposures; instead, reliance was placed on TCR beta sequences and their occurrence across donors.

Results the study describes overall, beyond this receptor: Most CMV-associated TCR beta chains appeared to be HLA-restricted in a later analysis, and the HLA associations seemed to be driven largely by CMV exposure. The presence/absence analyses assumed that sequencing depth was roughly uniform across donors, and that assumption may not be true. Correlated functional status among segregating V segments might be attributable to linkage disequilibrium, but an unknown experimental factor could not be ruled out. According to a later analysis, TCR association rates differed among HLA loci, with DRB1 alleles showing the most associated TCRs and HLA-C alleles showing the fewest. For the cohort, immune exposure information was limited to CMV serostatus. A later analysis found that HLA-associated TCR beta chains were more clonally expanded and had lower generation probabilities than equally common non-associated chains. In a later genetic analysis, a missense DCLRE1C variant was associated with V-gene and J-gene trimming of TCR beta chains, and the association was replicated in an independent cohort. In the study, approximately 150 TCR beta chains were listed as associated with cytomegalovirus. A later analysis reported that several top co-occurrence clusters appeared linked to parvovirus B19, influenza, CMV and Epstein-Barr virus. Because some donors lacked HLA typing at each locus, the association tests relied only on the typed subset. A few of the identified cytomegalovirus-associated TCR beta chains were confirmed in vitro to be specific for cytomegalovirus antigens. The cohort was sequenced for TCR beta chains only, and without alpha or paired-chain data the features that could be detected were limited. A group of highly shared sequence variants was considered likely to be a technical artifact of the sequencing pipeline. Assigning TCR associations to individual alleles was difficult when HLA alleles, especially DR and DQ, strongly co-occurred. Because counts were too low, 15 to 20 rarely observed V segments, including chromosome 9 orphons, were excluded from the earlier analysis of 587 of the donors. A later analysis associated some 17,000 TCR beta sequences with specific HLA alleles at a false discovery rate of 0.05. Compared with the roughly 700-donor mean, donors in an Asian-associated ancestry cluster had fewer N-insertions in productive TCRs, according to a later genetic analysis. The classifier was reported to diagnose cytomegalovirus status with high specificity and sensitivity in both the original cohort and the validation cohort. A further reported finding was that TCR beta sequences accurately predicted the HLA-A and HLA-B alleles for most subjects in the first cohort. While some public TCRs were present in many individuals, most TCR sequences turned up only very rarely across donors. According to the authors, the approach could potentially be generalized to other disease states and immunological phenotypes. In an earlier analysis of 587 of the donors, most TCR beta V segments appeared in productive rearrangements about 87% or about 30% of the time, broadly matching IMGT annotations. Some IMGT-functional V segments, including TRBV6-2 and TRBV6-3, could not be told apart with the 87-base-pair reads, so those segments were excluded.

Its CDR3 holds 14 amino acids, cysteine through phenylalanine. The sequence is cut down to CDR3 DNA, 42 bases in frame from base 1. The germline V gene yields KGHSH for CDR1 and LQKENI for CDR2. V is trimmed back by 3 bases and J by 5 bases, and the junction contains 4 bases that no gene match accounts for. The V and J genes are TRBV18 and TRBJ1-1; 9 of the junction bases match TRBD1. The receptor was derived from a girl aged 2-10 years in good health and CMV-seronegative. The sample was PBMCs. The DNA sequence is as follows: TGTGCCAGCTCACCGCAGACAGGGGGGACTGAAGCTTTCTTT. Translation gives CASSPQTGGTEAFF.